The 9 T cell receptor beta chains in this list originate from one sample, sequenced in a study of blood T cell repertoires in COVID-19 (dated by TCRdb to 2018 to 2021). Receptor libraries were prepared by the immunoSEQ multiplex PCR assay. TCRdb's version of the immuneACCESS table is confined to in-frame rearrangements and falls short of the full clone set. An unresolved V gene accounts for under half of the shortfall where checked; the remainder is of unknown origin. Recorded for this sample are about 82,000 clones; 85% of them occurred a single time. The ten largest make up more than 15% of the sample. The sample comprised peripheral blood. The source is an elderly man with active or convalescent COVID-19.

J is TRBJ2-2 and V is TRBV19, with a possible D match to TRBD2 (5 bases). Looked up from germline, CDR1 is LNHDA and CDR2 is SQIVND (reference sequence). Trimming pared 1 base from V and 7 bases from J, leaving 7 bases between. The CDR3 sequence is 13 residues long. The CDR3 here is CASSIGGVGELFF. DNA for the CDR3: TGTGCCAGTAGTATAGGGGGAGTCGGGGAGCTGTTTTTT.

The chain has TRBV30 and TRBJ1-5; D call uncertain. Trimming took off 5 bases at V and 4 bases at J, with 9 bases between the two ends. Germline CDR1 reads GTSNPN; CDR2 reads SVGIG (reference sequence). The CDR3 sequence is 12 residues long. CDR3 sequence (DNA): TGTGCCTGGGGACGTTCTAATCAGCCCCAGCATTTT. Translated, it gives CAWGRSNQPQHF.

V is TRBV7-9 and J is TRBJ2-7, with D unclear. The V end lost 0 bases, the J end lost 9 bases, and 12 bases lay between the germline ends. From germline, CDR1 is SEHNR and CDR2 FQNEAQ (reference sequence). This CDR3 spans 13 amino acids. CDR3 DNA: TGTGCCAGCAGCTTAGCTGCCACTGATGCGCAGTACGTC. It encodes CASSLAATDAQYV.

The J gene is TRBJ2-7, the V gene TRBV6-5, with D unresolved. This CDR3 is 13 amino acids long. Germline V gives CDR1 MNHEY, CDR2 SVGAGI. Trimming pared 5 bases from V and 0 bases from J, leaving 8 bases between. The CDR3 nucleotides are TGTGCCAGCAGTAGTCTGAGCTCCTACGAGCAGTACGTC. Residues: CASSSLSSYEQYV.

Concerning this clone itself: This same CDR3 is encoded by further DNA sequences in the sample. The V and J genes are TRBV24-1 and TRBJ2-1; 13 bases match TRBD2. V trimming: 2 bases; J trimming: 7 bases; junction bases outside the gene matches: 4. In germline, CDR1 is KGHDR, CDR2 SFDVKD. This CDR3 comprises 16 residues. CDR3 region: CATSDSGLAGVNEQFF. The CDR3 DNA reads TGTGCCACCAGTGATTCCGGACTAGCGGGAGTGAATGAGCAGTTCTTC.

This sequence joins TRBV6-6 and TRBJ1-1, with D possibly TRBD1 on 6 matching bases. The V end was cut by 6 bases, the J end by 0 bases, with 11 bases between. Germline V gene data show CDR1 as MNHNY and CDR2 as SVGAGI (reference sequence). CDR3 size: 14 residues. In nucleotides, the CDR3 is TGTGCCAGCAGCCCACAGGGTTTGAACACTGAAGCTTTCTTT. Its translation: CASSPQGLNTEAFF.

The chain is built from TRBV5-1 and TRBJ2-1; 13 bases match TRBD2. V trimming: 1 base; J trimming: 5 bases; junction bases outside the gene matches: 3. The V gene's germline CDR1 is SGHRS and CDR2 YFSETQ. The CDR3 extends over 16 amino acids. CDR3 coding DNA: TGCGCCAGCAGCTTGACCGGGACTAGCGGGGACAATGAGCAGTTCTTC. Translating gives CASSLTGTSGDNEQFF.

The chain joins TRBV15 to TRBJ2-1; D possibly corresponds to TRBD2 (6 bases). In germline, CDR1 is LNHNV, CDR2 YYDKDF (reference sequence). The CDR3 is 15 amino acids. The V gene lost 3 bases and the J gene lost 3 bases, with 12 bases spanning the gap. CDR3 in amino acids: CATSRRRAFYNEQFF. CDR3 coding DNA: TGTGCCACCAGCAGGCGGAGGGCCTTCTACAATGAGCAGTTCTTC.

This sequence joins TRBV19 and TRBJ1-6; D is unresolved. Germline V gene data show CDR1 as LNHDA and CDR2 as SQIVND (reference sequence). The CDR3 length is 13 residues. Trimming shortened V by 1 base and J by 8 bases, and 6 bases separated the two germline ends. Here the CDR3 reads CASSIGADSPLHF. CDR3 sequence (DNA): TGTGCCAGTAGTATAGGGGCAGATTCACCCCTCCACTTT.